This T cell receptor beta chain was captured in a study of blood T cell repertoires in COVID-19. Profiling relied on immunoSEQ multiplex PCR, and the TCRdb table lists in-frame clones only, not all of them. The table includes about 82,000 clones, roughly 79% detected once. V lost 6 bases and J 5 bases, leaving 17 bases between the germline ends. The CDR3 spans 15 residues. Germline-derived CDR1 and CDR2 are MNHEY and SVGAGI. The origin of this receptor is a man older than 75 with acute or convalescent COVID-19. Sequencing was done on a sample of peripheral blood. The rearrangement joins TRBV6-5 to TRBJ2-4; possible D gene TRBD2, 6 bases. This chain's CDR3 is CASSPLGGPENIQYF. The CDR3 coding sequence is TGTGCCAGCAGCCCACTGGGGGGTCCAGAAAACATTCAGTACTTC.